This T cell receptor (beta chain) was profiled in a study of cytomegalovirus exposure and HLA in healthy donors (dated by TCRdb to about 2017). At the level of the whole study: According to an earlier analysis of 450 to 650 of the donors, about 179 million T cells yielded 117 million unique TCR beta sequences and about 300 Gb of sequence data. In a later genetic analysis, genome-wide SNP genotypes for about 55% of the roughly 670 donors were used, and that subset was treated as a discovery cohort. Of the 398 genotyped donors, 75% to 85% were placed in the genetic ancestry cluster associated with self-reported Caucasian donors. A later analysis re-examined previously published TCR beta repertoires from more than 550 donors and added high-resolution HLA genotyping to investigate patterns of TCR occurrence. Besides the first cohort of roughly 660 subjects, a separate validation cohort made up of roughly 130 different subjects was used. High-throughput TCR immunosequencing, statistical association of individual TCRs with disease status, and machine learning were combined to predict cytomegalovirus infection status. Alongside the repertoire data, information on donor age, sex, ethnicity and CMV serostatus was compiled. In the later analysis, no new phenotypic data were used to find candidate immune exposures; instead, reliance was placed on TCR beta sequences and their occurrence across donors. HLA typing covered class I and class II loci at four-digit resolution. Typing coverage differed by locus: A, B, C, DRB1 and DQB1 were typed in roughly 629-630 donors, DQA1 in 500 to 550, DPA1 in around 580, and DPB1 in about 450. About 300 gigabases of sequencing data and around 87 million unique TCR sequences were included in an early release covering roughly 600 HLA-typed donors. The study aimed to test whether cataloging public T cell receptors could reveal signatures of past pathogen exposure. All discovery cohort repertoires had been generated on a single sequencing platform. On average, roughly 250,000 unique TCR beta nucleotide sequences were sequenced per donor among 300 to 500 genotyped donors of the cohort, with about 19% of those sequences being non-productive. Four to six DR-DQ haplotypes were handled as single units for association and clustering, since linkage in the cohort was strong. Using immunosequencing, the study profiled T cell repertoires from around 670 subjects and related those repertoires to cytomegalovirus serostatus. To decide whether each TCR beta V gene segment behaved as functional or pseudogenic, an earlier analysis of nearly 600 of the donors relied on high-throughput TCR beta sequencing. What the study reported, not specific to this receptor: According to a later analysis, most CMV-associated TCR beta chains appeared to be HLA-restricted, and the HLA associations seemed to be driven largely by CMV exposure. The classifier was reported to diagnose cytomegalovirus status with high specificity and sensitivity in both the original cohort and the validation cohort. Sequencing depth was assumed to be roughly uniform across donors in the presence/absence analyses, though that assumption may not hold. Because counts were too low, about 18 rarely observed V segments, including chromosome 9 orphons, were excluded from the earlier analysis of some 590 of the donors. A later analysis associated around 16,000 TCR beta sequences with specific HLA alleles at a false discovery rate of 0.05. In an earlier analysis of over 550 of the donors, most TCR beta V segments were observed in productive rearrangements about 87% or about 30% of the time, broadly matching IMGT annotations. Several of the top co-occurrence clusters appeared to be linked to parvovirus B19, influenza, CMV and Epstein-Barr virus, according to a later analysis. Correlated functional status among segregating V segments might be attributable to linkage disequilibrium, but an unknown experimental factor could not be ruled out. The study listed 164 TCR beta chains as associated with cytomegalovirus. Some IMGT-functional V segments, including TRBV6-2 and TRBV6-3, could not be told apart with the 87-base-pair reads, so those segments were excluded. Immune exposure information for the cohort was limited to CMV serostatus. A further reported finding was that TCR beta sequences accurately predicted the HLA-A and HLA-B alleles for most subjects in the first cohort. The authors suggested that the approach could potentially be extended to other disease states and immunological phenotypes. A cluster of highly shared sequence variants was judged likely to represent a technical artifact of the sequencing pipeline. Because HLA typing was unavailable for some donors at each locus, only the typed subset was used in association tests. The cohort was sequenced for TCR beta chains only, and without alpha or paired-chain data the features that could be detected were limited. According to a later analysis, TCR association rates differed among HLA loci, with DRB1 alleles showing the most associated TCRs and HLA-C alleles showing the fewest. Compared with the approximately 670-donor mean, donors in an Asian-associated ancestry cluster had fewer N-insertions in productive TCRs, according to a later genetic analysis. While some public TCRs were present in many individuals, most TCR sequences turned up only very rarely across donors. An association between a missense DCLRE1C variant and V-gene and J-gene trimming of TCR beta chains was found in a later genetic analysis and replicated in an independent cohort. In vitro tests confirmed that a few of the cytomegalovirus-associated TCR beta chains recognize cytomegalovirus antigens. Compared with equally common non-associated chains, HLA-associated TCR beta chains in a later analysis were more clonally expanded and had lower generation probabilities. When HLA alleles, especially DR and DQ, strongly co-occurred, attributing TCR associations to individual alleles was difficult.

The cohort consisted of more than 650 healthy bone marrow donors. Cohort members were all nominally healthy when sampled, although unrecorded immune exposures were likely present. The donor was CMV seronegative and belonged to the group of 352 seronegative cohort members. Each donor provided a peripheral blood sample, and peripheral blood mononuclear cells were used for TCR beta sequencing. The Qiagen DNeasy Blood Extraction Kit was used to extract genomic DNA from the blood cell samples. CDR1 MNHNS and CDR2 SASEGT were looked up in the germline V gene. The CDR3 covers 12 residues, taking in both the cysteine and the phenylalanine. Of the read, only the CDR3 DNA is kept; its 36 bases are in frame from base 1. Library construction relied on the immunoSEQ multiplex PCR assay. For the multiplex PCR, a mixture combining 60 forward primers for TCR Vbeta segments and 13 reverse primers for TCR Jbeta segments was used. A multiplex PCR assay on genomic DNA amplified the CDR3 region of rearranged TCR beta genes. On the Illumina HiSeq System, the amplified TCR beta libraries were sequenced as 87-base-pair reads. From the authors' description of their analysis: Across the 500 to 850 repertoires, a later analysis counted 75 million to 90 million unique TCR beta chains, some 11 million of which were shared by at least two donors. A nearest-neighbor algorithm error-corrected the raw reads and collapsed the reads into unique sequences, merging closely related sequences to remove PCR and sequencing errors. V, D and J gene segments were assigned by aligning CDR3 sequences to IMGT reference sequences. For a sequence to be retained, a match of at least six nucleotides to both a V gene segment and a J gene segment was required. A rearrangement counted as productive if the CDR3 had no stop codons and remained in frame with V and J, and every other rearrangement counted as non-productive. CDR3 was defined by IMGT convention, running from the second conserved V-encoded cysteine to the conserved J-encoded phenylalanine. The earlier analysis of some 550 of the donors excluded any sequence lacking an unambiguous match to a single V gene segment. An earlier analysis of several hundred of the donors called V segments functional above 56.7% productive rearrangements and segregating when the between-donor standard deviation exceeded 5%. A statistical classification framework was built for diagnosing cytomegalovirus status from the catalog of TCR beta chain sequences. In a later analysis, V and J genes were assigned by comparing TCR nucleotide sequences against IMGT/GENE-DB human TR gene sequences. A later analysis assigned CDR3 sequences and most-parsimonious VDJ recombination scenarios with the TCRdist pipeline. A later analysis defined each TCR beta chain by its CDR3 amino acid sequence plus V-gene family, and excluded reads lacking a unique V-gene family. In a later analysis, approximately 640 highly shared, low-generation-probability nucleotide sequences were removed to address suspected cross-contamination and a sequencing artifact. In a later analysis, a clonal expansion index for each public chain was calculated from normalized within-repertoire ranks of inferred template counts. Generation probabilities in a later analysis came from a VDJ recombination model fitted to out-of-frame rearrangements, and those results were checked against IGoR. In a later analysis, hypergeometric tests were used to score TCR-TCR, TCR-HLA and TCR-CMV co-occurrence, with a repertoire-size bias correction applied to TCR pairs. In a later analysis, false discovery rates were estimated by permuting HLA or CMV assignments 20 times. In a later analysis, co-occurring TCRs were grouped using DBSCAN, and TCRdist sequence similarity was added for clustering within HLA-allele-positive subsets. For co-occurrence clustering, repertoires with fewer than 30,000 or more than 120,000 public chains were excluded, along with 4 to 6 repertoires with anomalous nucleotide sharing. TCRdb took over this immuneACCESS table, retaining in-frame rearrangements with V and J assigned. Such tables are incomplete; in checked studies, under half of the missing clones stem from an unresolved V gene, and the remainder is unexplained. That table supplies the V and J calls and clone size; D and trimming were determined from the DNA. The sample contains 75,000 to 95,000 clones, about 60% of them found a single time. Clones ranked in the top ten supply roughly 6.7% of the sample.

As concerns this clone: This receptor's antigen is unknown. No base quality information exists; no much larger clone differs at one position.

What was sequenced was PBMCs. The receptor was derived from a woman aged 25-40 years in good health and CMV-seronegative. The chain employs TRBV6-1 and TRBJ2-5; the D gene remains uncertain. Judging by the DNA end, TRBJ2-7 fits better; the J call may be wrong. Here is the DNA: TGTGCCAGCACGGAGAACTCCTACGAGCAGTACTTC. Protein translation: CASTENSYEQYF.